This T cell receptor beta chain was found in a study of cytomegalovirus exposure and HLA in healthy donors. Study findings and constraints: Altogether, 160 or so TCR beta chains were recorded as cytomegalovirus-associated.

Vbeta (60) and Jbeta (13) primers were used in the PCR. Sequencing was performed with immunoSEQ multiplex PCR; in TCRdb, only in-frame clones are kept and a portion is missing. Of some 190,000 clones listed, 75% to 85% are singletons. Comments on this clone: Its antigen is unknown. The identical CDR3 is also encoded by other nucleotide sequences in the sample.

V gave up 4 bases and J gave up 2 bases; unmatched junction bases: 5. The germline gives CDR1 LGHNA, CDR2 YSLEER. The CDR3 loop spans 14 amino acids. The genes are TRBV4-3 and TRBJ2-7; 7 nucleotides align to TRBD1. This receptor was identified in a woman aged 30 to 39 in good health and CMV-seropositive. Input material: PBMCs. DNA of the CDR3: TGCGCCAGCAGCCTCGTAGGGGGCCCCTACGAGCAGTACTTC. As protein: CASSLVGGPYEQYF.